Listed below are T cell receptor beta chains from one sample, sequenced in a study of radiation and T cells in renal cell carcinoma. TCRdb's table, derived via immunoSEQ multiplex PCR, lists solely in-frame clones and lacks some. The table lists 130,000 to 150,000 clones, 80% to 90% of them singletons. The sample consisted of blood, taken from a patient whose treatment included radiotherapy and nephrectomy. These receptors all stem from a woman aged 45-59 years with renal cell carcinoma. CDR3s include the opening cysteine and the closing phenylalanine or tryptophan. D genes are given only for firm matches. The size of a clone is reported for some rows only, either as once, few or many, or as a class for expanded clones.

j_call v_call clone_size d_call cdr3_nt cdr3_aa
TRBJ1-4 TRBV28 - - TGTGCCAGCAGTTCGATTAACAGGGAAACACTGTTTTTT CASSSINRETLFF
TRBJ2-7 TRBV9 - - TGTGCCAGCAGCCCCGGGGCGGGTAGGTACGAGCAGTACTTC CASSPGAGRYEQYF
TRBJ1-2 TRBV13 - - TGTGCCAGCAGTTTTTCAGCTAACTATGGCTACACCTTC CASSFSANYGYTF
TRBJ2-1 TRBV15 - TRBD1 TGTGCCACCAGCAGAGGCCGGGACAGCCGTGAGCAGTTCTTC CATSRGRDSREQFF
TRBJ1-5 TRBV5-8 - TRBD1 TGTGCCAGCAGCTTGGGGCGGGGGACAGGGGGAAGCATACGCAATCAGCCCCAGCATTTT CASSLGRGTGGSIRNQPQHF
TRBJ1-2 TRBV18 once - TGTGCCAGCTCACCATTGGACAGTCCTAACTATGGCTACACCTTC CASSPLDSPNYGYTF
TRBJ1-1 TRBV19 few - TGTGCCAGTAGTACCCGACCGTCGGCTGGTACTGAAGCTTTCTTT CASSTRPSAGTEAFF
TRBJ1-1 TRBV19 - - TGTGCCAGTAACGTGCCGGGGGGCTATACCCAGAACACTGAAGCTTTCTTT CASNVPGGYTQNTEAFF
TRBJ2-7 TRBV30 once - TGTGCCACTCAAGGACAGGGGAGAAGCGGGGGCAGCTCCTACGAGCAGTACTTC CATQGQGRSGGSSYEQYF
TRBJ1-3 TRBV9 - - TGTGCCAGCAGCGGACGAGCTAGTTTCGGAAACACCATATATTTT CASSGRASFGNTIYF
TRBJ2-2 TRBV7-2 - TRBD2 TGTGCCAGCAGCTTAGTTCCGGGGGGGCCCGGGGAGCTGTTTTTT CASSLVPGGPGELFF
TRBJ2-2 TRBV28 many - TGTGCCAGCAGTTTATTACGAGTCGGGGAGCTGTTTTTT CASSLLRVGELFF
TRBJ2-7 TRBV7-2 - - TGTGCCAGCAGCTTAGCGGGGTCAGACTACGAGCAGTACTTC CASSLAGSDYEQYF
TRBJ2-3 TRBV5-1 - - TGCGCCAGCAATAGCGCAGATACGCAGTATTTT CASNSADTQYF
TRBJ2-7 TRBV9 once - TGTGCCAGCAGCCCGCGGCCGGACTCCTACGAGCAGTACTTC CASSPRPDSYEQYF
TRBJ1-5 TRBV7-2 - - TGTGCCAGCAGCTTGACACAGAATCAGCCCCAGCATTTT CASSLTQNQPQHF